This T cell receptor beta chain was documented in a study of early T cells in non-severe SARS-CoV-2 infection. From germline, CDR1 is LGHNA and CDR2 YNFKEQ. The length of the CDR3 is 14 residues. The V end was cut by 0 bases, the J end by 11 bases, with 14 bases between. In the library, individual cDNA molecules carried attached unique molecular identifiers. TCRdb fed the 5' RACE reads into MiXCR, producing one record per CDR3 protein. The repertoire holds 75,000 to 80,000 distinct CDR3 sequences, with approximately 9.1% as singletons. The clonotype originates from an adult who was a healthcare worker with PCR-confirmed SARS-CoV-2 infection or an uninfected control (not recorded which). This rearrangement joins TRBV4-2 to TRBJ1-5, with D possibly matching TRBD1 (5 bases). Sequencing was performed on whole blood. Here the CDR3 reads CASSQDRGTGAQHF. DNA of the CDR3: TGTGCCAGCAGCCAAGATCGGGGAACAGGAGCCCAGCATTTT.